The 16 T cell receptor beta chains given below trace back to one sample, sequenced in a study of blood T cell repertoires in COVID-19. Sequencing was performed with immunoSEQ multiplex PCR; in TCRdb, only in-frame clones are kept and a portion is missing. The profile shows about 250,000 clones, 65% to 90% of them singletons. The sequenced sample consisted of PBMCs or T cells enriched from blood (not recorded which). Receptor source: a woman aged 45-60 years with acute COVID-19.

This chain uses TRBV5-1 with TRBJ2-1; D is possibly TRBD1 (5 bases). CDR1 is SGHRS and CDR2 is YFSETQ in the germline V gene. This CDR3 has 14 amino acids. Trimming cost V 4 bases and J 0 bases, with 8 bases left between them. DNA of the CDR3: TGCGCCAGCAGCGATCAGGGCTCCTACAATGAGCAGTTCTTC. Protein: CASSDQGSYNEQFF. The whole variable domain, filled in from reference TRBV5-1 and TRBJ2-1, reads KAGVTQTPRYLIKTRGQQVTLSCSPISGHRSVSWYQQTPGQGLQFLFEYFSETQRNKGNFPGRFSGRQFSNSRSEMNVSTLELGDSALYLCASSDQGSYNEQFFGPGTRLTVL.

The chain links TRBV4-3 to TRBJ1-2; possibly TRBD1 for D (5 bases). Germline CDR1 and CDR2: LGHNA and YSLEER. The CDR3 has 16 amino acids. V dropped 1 base and J dropped 3 bases, with 15 bases sitting between them. CDR3 sequence: CASSQAGGLTDYGYTF. The CDR3 bases are TGCGCCAGCAGCCAAGCTGGGGGACTTACTGACTATGGCTACACCTTC.

The rearrangement joins TRBV30 to TRBJ2-7; 9 bases map to TRBD1. Per germline, CDR1 GTSNPN and CDR2 SVGIG (reference sequence). The CDR3 is 15 residues long. The V gene end was trimmed by 2 bases and the J gene end by 0 bases; junction bases not matched to a gene: 5. The CDR3 region has the DNA TGTGCCTGGAGTCAATGGGACAGGGACTCCTACGAGCAGTACTTC. Its protein is CAWSQWDRDSYEQYF.

This sequence joins TRBV3-1 (or the pseudogene TRBV3-2) and TRBJ2-4; D gene unclear. V was clipped by 1 base and J by 3 bases, with 7 bases between them. The CDR3 loop spans 14 amino acids. CDR1 and CDR2 (germline): LGHDT, YNNKEL (reference sequence). DNA of the CDR3: TGTGCCAGCAGCCAAGGGCCTGGCAAAAACATTCAGTACTTC. Protein: CASSQGPGKNIQYF.

The J gene is TRBJ2-1, the V gene TRBV12-2; no DNA check was done on the table's D call, TRBD2. TRBV12-2 is annotated as a pseudogene. The length of the CDR3 is 17 residues. CDR3 residues: CASRLRVAGWAYNEQFF. In DNA form, the CDR3 reads TGTGCAAGTCGCTTAAGAGTAGCGGGGTGGGCCTACAATGAGCAGTTCTTC.

The chain uses TRBV7-3 and TRBJ1-3; TRBD1 aligns across 7 bases. The germline V gene encodes CDR1 SGHTA and CDR2 FQGTGA. With V trimmed by 6 bases and J by 0 bases, 5 bases remained unmatched. CDR3 length equals 15 residues. The CDR3 here is CASSQGTASGNTIYF. The DNA for the CDR3 is TGTGCCAGCAGTCAGGGGACAGCCTCTGGAAACACCATATATTTT.

This chain connects TRBV29-1 to TRBJ1-1, with a weak D call TRBD1 (6 bases). The CDR3 is 15 amino acids. V shed 4 bases and J shed 3 bases, with 18 bases lying between them. From germline, CDR1 is SQVTM and CDR2 ANQGSEA. The chain's CDR3 is CSVGLIDRWHTEAFF. CDR3 in DNA: TGCAGCGTTGGCCTTATTGACAGGTGGCACACTGAAGCTTTCTTT.

The gene calls are TRBV6-5 and TRBJ1-2; 9 bases are shared with TRBD1. CDR3 length: 14 residues. From germline, CDR1 is MNHEY and CDR2 SVGAGI. After removal of 2 bases from V and 7 bases from J, the junction contained 5 bases not matched to a gene. The CDR3 DNA sequence: TGTGCCAGCAGTTACGCCCGGACAGGGGTTGGCTACACCTTC. Residues: CASSYARTGVGYTF.

The chain carries TRBV7-6 and TRBJ1-3; D is unresolved. Trimming shortened V by 1 base and J by 0 bases, and 10 bases separated the two germline ends. Germline V gives CDR1 SGHVS, CDR2 FNYEAQ. The CDR3 length is 16 residues. CDR3 in amino acids: CASSLGPTHSGNTIYF. In DNA, the CDR3 is TGTGCCAGCAGCTTAGGGCCAACCCACTCTGGAAACACCATATATTTT.

This clone was found once. The chain couples TRBV7-9 to TRBJ1-1; 9 bases align to TRBD1. CDR3 length: 15 residues. Germline CDR1 reads SEHNR; CDR2 reads FQNEAQ (reference sequence). The ends lost 5 bases at V and 4 bases at J; junction bases unmatched: 8. The CDR3 nucleotides are TGTGCCAGCAGCGCGGGACAGGGATTGGGCACTGAAGCTTTCTTT. Translating gives CASSAGQGLGTEAFF. Full variable domain (rest looked up from reference TRBV7-9 and TRBJ1-1): DTGVSQNPRHKITKRGQNVTFRCDPISEHNRLYWYRQTLGQGPEFLTYFQNEAQLEKSRLLSDRFSAERPKGSFSTLEIQRTEQGDSAMYLCASSAGQGLGTEAFFGQGTRLTVV.

V is TRBV19 and J is TRBJ1-2; D remains ambiguous. The CDR3 extends over 12 amino acids. With 4 bases removed from V and 8 bases from J, the gap between germline ends came to 11 bases. Looked up from germline, CDR1 is LNHDA and CDR2 is SQIVND (reference sequence). The CDR3 protein is CASSRTMSGYTF. The DNA for the CDR3 is TGTGCCAGTAGTAGGACTATGAGCGGCTACACCTTC.

The chain combines TRBV18 with TRBJ1-2; no clear D. Between the trimmed V and J ends, which lost 0 bases and 0 bases, there was a span of 5 bases. The CDR3 has 14 residues. From germline, CDR1 is KGHSH and CDR2 LQKENI. This chain's CDR3 is CASSPPSTNYGYTF. DNA for the CDR3: TGTGCCAGCTCACCACCGTCAACTAACTATGGCTACACCTTC. The whole variable domain, filled in from reference TRBV18 and TRBJ1-2, reads NAGVMQNPRHLVRRRGQEARLRCSPMKGHSHVYWYRQLPEEGLKFMVYLQKENIIDESGMPKERFSAEFPKEGPSILRIQQVVRGDSAAYFCASSPPSTNYGYTFGSGTRLTVV.

V is TRBV10-2 and J is TRBJ2-7; maybe TRBD1 (6 bases). V shed 7 bases and J shed 3 bases, with 10 bases lying between them. CDR3 length equals 12 residues. Germline CDR1 reads WSHSY; CDR2 reads SAAADI. The CDR3 DNA reads TGCGCCAGCACAGGACAGCTCTACGAGCAGTACTTC. Its protein is CASTGQLYEQYF.

The V call is TRBV6-5, the J call TRBJ1-2, with D maybe TRBD1 (6 bases). Germline V gene lookup returns CDR1 MNHEY and CDR2 SVGAGI. There are 11 residues in the CDR3. The ends were cut back, 8 bases at V and 5 bases at J, with 9 bases in the middle. CDR3 sequence: CASRQAYGYTF. Written as DNA, the CDR3 is TGTGCCAGCCGACAGGCGTATGGCTACACCTTC.

In its sample, this clone was seen once. The J gene is TRBJ1-2, the V gene TRBV9, with D tentatively TRBD1 (5 bases). CDR3 size: 13 residues. The V and J ends lost 4 bases and 3 bases respectively, with 10 bases between them. Per the germline V gene, CDR1 is SGDLS and CDR2 is YYNGEE. The CDR3 protein is CASSPAGDYGYTF. In DNA, the CDR3 is TGTGCCAGCAGCCCAGCGGGGGACTATGGCTACACCTTC.

The chain carries TRBV6-5 and TRBJ2-7; a possible D gene is TRBD2 (5 bases). This CDR3 has 15 residues. With 0 bases removed from V and 0 bases from J, the gap between germline ends came to 9 bases. The germline gives CDR1 MNHEY, CDR2 SVGAGI. The CDR3 is CASSYSMGSSYEQYF. For the CDR3, the DNA is TGTGCCAGCAGTTACTCGATGGGGAGCTCCTACGAGCAGTACTTC.